These 30 T cell receptor beta chains originate from one sample sequenced in a study of shared clonotypes between healthy human individuals. Some clones are missing from TCRdb's copy, which holds only in-frame ones; the method was immunoSEQ multiplex PCR. The sample records some 630,000 clones, around 72% being singletons. The sample was memory CD4+ T cells sorted from blood. Subset indicated: CD45RA-negative fraction. These receptors all stem from a woman in her thirties in good health.

The gene calls are TRBV18 and TRBJ2-7, with a tentative D call TRBD1 (6 bases). Germline loops: CDR1 KGHSH, CDR2 LQKENI. The V and J ends lost 0 bases and 7 bases respectively, with 13 bases between them. The CDR3 spans 14 residues. CDR3 amino acids: CASSPPSGAREQYF. The CDR3 DNA follows: TGTGCCAGCTCACCACCGTCAGGGGCTAGGGAGCAGTACTTC.

A few counts support this clone. V gene TRBV5-1 combines with J gene TRBJ2-1; D possibly corresponds to TRBD2 (6 bases). The CDR3 is 14 amino acids. Germline V lookup: CDR1 SGHRS, CDR2 YFSETQ. V lost 4 bases to trimming and J lost 8 bases, with 16 bases between them. CDR3 nucleotides: TGCGCCAGCAGCCTAAGGGGAGGTGTGGATGAGCAGTTCTTC. Amino acid sequence: CASSLRGGVDEQFF.

CDR3 DNA: TGCGCCAGCAGCTCGGACCGGCAGGCAGATACGCAGTATTTT. As protein: CASSSDRQADTQYF. The chain is built from TRBV5-1 and TRBJ2-3, with D hard to call. Deletions cut 3 bases from V and 4 bases from J, with 12 bases between. Germline CDR1 and CDR2: SGHRS and YFSETQ. The CDR3 is 14 residues long.

This chain uses TRBV4-1 with TRBJ2-7; 8 nucleotides line up with TRBD2. V lost 4 bases, J lost 2 bases, and 10 bases stayed unmatched. CDR1 and CDR2 from the germline V gene are MGHRA and YSYEKL. CDR3 size: 16 residues. The CDR3 region has the DNA TGCGCCAGCAGCCCGCCCTTGACTAGCGTTACCTACGAGCAGTACTTC. Translation gives CASSPPLTSVTYEQYF.

The J gene is TRBJ2-5, the V gene TRBV5-1; 7 bases map to TRBD2. The junction had 9 bases not matched to a gene; V was cut back by 6 bases and J by 1 base. This CDR3 contains 15 residues. Germline V gene sequence: CDR1 SGHRS, CDR2 YFSETQ. CDR3 in amino acids: CASTVTGGFQETQYF. CDR3 DNA sequence: TGCGCCAGCACCGTAACGGGGGGTTTCCAAGAGACCCAGTACTTC.

The chain links TRBV6-1 to TRBJ1-2; the match to TRBD1 covers 7 bases. Looked up from germline, CDR1 is MNHNS and CDR2 is SASEGT. The CDR3 totals 11 residues. V trimming: 11 bases; J trimming: 3 bases; junction bases outside the gene matches: 3. Here the CDR3 DNA reads TGTGCCTCGCAGGGGGACTATGGCTACACCTTC. This encodes CASQGDYGYTF.

The CDR3 protein is CASSYDNRASTDTQYF. The CDR3 bases are TGTGCCAGCAGTTATGATAACAGGGCTAGCACAGATACGCAGTATTTT. The V call is TRBV6-5, the J call TRBJ2-3; a possible D gene is TRBD1 (6 bases). The germline gives CDR1 MNHEY, CDR2 SVGAGI. V lost 3 bases and J lost 0, with 13 bases in between. The CDR3 has 16 residues.

V is TRBV5-5 and J is TRBJ1-4, with no clear D. The CDR3 contains 14 residues. CDR1 is SGHKS, CDR2 YYEKEE, per germline (reference sequence). Trimming took off 0 bases at V and 8 bases at J, with 11 bases between the two ends. CDR3 DNA sequence: TGTGCCAGCAGCTTGGTGGTGACGCGGGAAAAACTGTTTTTT. This translates into CASSLVVTREKLFF.

The J gene is TRBJ2-5, the V gene TRBV29-1; 8 bases match TRBD2. The CDR3 loop spans 13 amino acids. Germline values: CDR1 SQVTM, CDR2 ANQGSEA. V shed 2 bases, J shed 1 base, and the junction held 0 bases outside the gene matches. In DNA, the CDR3 is TGCAGCGTTGAAACTAGCGGCCAAGAGACCCAGTACTTC. Amino acid sequence: CSVETSGQETQYF.

A few counts support this clone. The CDR3 loop is CASSASDTDTQYF. CDR3 DNA: TGTGCCAGCAGCGCTAGCGACACAGATACGCAGTATTTT. The rearrangement joins TRBV9 to TRBJ2-3, with a tentative D call TRBD2 (6 bases). The CDR3 contains 13 residues. The V gene's germline CDR1 is SGDLS and CDR2 YYNGEE. Trimming pared 3 bases from V and 2 bases from J, leaving 7 bases between.

This chain uses TRBV28 with TRBJ1-1, with D hard to call. The CDR3 sequence is 16 residues long. Trimming cost V 5 bases and J 0 bases, with 16 bases left between them. Germline-derived CDR1 and CDR2 are MDHEN and SYDVKM. CDR3 in amino acids: CASSPGLTFMNTEAFF. CDR3 DNA sequence: TGTGCCAGCAGTCCCGGACTTACCTTCATGAACACTGAAGCTTTCTTT.

V and J are TRBV5-1 and TRBJ2-7; 10 nucleotides line up with TRBD2. The V and J ends lost 1 base and 1 base, in that order; junction bases with no gene match: 8. The germline V gene encodes CDR1 SGHRS and CDR2 YFSETQ. The CDR3 contains 17 residues. The CDR3 region is CASSLKSTSGYSYEQYF. The DNA of the CDR3 is TGCGCCAGCAGCTTGAAATCGACTAGCGGGTATTCCTACGAGCAGTACTTC.

This chain connects TRBV29-1 to TRBJ1-1; 9 bases match TRBD1. Germline V CDR1 and CDR2: SQVTM, ANQGSEA. V shed 7 bases, J shed 3 bases, and the junction held 9 bases outside the gene matches. The CDR3 sequence is 14 residues long. The CDR3 DNA sequence: TGCAGCGCGAGGACAGGGGCAAAGCACACTGAAGCTTTCTTT. Residues: CSARTGAKHTEAFF.

This clone has just one count. The rearrangement uses TRBV19 and TRBJ2-7; D gene uncertain. V gave up 8 bases and J gave up 0 bases, with 14 bases separating them. Germline CDR1 and CDR2: LNHDA and SQIVND (reference sequence). This CDR3 contains 14 residues. CDR3 nucleotides: TGTGCCAGTGCGTCCTCCTTCAGCTCCTACGAGCAGTACTTC. This gives the protein CASASSFSSYEQYF.

The rearrangement links TRBV9 to TRBJ2-7, with 15 bases lining up with TRBD2. CDR3 size: 17 residues. Trimming at V came to 4 bases and at J to 6 bases, leaving 11 bases not matched to a gene. Per germline, CDR1 SGDLS and CDR2 YYNGEE. The CDR3 reads CASSSSHPGLAGGEQYF. The CDR3 region has the DNA TGTGCCAGCAGCAGTTCCCACCCGGGACTAGCGGGAGGCGAGCAGTACTTC.

The V gene is TRBV11-2, the J gene TRBJ2-7; D perhaps matches TRBD2 (6 bases). CDR3 length: 14 residues. CDR1 is SGHAT and CDR2 is FQNNGV in the germline V gene. The germline V and J ends were trimmed by 7 bases and 0 bases, with 13 bases remaining between them. This CDR3 is CASTNPGGSYEQYF. For the CDR3, the DNA is TGTGCCAGCACCAACCCCGGGGGCTCCTACGAGCAGTACTTC.

V and J are TRBV11-2 and TRBJ2-7; D tentatively fits TRBD1 or TRBD2 (6 bases each). The CDR3 contains 16 residues. The germline V gene has CDR1 SGHAT and CDR2 FQNNGV. The germline V and J ends were trimmed by 5 bases and 0 bases, with 17 bases remaining between them. The CDR3 DNA reads as TGTGCCAGCAGCCTGATCGATTGGGGGGCCTCCTACGAGCAGTACTTC. It yields the protein CASSLIDWGASYEQYF.

The chain uses TRBV10-1 and TRBJ2-3, with D tentatively TRBD2 (6 bases). Germline values: CDR1 WNHNN, CDR2 SYGVQD (reference sequence). The CDR3 has 16 residues. Trimming pared 1 base from V and 4 bases from J, leaving 15 bases between. As DNA, the CDR3 is TGCGCCAGCAGTGAGTATTCGGGAGCTGGCCCAGATACGCAGTATTTT. Its translation: CASSEYSGAGPDTQYF.

The chain links TRBV30 to TRBJ1-1; 7 bases map to TRBD1. CDR3 size: 13 residues. Germline V lookup: CDR1 GTSNPN, CDR2 SVGIG (reference sequence). The ends lost 1 base at V and 7 bases at J; junction bases unmatched: 6. The DNA of the CDR3 is TGTGCCTGGAGTGGGGCGGGACAGCTTGAAGCTTTCTTT. Its translation is CAWSGAGQLEAFF.

The chain links TRBV5-1 to TRBJ2-5; either TRBD1 or TRBD2 may fit D (5 bases each). Between the trimmed V and J ends, which lost 0 bases and 2 bases, there was a span of 8 bases. Germline CDR1 is SGHRS and CDR2 is YFSETQ. The CDR3 consists of 14 residues. The CDR3 reads CASSLEGEQETQYF. CDR3 coding DNA: TGCGCCAGCAGCTTGGAAGGGGAGCAAGAGACCCAGTACTTC.

V usage is TRBV7-9 and J usage is TRBJ2-1, with a possible D match to TRBD1 (6 bases). CDR1 is SEHNR, CDR2 FQNEAQ, per germline (reference sequence). Trimming shortened V by 7 bases and J by 6 bases, and 22 bases separated the two germline ends. CDR3 length: 16 amino acids. CDR3 loop: CASIPRGRGISNEQFF. The CDR3 DNA follows: TGTGCCAGCATTCCACGGGGCAGGGGAATCTCCAATGAGCAGTTCTTC.

On this clone: Different DNA sequences within this sample yield the same CDR3. The V and J genes are TRBV11-2 and TRBJ1-2; 8 nucleotides line up with TRBD1. Germline CDR1 is SGHAT and CDR2 is FQNNGV. Trimming took 1 base from V and 6 from J; bases not matched to a gene: 1. The CDR3 has 13 residues. Here the CDR3 reads CASSLGTGNGYTF. The CDR3 DNA reads as TGTGCCAGCAGCTTAGGGACAGGGAATGGCTACACCTTC. Using reference TRBV11-2 and TRBJ1-2 for the parts outside the CDR3, the full variable domain is EAGVAQSPRYKIIEKRQSVAFWCNPISGHATLYWYQQILGQGPKLLIQFQNNGVVDDSQLPKDRFSAERLKGVDSTLKIQPAKLEDSAVYLCASSLGTGNGYTFGSGTRLTVV.

In regard to this clone: This sample also contains other DNA sequences that code for the same CDR3. V usage is TRBV25-1 and J usage is TRBJ2-7; tentative D call: TRBD2 (6 bases). This CDR3 contains 12 residues. Germline V lookup: CDR1 MGHDK, CDR2 SYGVNS. V dropped 9 bases and J dropped 4 bases, with 13 bases sitting between them. Written as DNA, the CDR3 is TGTGCCAGGGGGGGAGGACCTTACGAGCAGTACTTC. Translating gives CARGGGPYEQYF.

This clone turned up a few times. The chain has TRBV7-2 and TRBJ2-2, with TRBD1 matching over 7 bases. Germline V gene sequence: CDR1 SGHTA, CDR2 FQGNSA. The J segment lost 5 bases and the V segment lost 5 bases, leaving 11 bases of the junction unmatched. The CDR3 is 16 amino acids. The CDR3, as DNA: TGTGCCAGCAGCCCTTCGGGGACAGTTATAACCGGGGAGCTGTTTTTT. Residues: CASSPSGTVITGELFF. The whole variable domain, filled in from reference TRBV7-2 and TRBJ2-2, reads GAGVSQSPSNKVTEKGKDVELRCDPISGHTALYWYRQSLGQGLEFLIYFQGNSAPDKSGLPSDRFSAERTGGSVSTLTIQRTQQEDSAVYLCASSPSGTVITGELFFGEGSRLTVL.

As regards this clone: A junction boundary mismatches the germline segment, possibly from a read error. The chain combines TRBV28 with TRBJ1-3, with a weak D call TRBD1 (6 bases). Per germline, CDR1 MDHEN and CDR2 SYDVKM. The CDR3 is 12 residues long. The CDR3 loop is CASSGDGGDRHF. In DNA form, the CDR3 reads TGTGCCAGCTCAGGGGATGGGGGCGATAGACATTTT.

The V gene is TRBV4-1, the J gene TRBJ2-5, with D maybe TRBD1 (5 bases). The CDR3 runs 16 residues. CDR1 is MGHRA and CDR2 is YSYEKL in the germline V gene. V was clipped by 0 bases and J by 0 bases, with 11 bases between them. This CDR3 is CASSQDGQGYQETQYF. The CDR3 DNA reads as TGCGCCAGCAGCCAAGATGGCCAGGGATACCAAGAGACCCAGTACTTC.

The chain has TRBV5-4 and TRBJ2-7; 9 bases map to TRBD1. The CDR3 spans 15 residues. CDR1 and CDR2 from the germline V gene are SGHNT and YYREEE (reference sequence). V gave up 0 bases and J gave up 5 bases; unmatched junction bases: 6. The CDR3 reads CASSLGGQGIHEQYF. The CDR3 bases are TGTGCCAGCAGCTTGGGAGGACAGGGGATTCACGAGCAGTACTTC.

The chain employs TRBV19 and TRBJ2-1, with TRBD2 identical over 7 bases. CDR3 length equals 14 residues. Germline trimming cut 7 bases from V and 4 bases from J; bases unmatched to any gene: 7. Germline loops: CDR1 LNHDA, CDR2 SQIVND (reference sequence). Here the CDR3 DNA reads TGTGCCAGTATTGCGGGAGCCGGGTACAATGAGCAGTTCTTC. Translated: CASIAGAGYNEQFF.

Comments on this clone: This specimen includes other DNA sequences encoding the same CDR3. J is TRBJ2-3 and V is TRBV6-1; no definite D call. The CDR3 is 13 residues long. The V end lost 3 bases, the J end lost 3 bases, and 7 bases lay between the germline ends. Germline CDR1 is MNHNS and CDR2 is SASEGT. CDR3 nucleotide sequence: TGTGCCAGCAGTGAGTCTCGTACAGATACGCAGTATTTT. Translation gives CASSESRTDTQYF.

The chain recombines TRBV5-1 with TRBJ2-3; D might be TRBD1 or TRBD2, each matching 6 bases. V lost 7 bases and J 0 bases, leaving 15 bases between the germline ends. The CDR3 contains 15 residues. In germline, CDR1 is SGHRS, CDR2 YFSETQ. The CDR3 spells CASHVGGLSTDTQYF. In DNA, the CDR3 is TGCGCCAGCCACGTAGGGGGACTTAGCACAGATACGCAGTATTTT.